These T cell receptor beta chains were read from a single sample in a study of tumor and adjacent non-tumor tissue in lung cancer. TCRdb reprocessed the multiplex PCR reads via MiXCR and lists one record per CDR3 protein. The sample has tens of thousands of distinct CDR3 sequences, about three quarters seen once; the top ten hold about an eighth. Source material: lung tumor tissue. These receptors were taken from a woman aged 45-59 years with non-small cell lung cancer. Each CDR3 is given with its conserved first and last residue. A D gene is named only where the DNA matches it firmly. The listing skips clone size in some rows; elsewhere it reads once, few, many or a size class.

d_gene	abundance	len	v_gene	j_gene	CDR3aa	CDR3nt
TRBD1	NA	15	TRBV20-1	TRBJ2-7	CSAKYSGGADYEQYF	TGCAGTGCTAAGTACTCAGGGGGTGCGGACTACGAGCAGTACTTC
NA	NA	12	TRBV29-1	TRBJ1-3	CNVKGNGNTIYF	TGCAATGTTAAAGGCAACGGAAACACCATATATTTT
NA	NA	15	TRBV11-2	TRBJ1-5	CTSSLIGRGGPPQHF	TGTACCAGCAGCTTAATTGGAAGGGGCGGACCGCCCCAACATTTT
NA	NA	17	TRBV29-1	TRBJ2-7	CTVNPGAWPGATYGQYF	TGCACCGTTAACCCCGGGGCCTGGCCGGGGGCTACATACGGGCAGTACTTC
NA	many	16	TRBV4-2	TRBJ2-2	CASSQDLRANTGELFF	TGTGCCAGCAGCCAAGATCTGAGGGCCAACACCGGGGAGCTGTTTTTT
NA	NA	14	TRBV7-3	TRBJ1-5	CASSHGGGNQPQHF	TGTGCCAGCAGCCATGGGGGGGGCAATCAGCCCCAGCATTTT
NA	NA	14	TRBV6-5	TRBJ2-3	CASRRTGGTDTHYF	TGTGCCAGCAGAAGGACCGGGGGCACAGATACGCATTATTTT
TRBD1	NA	16	TRBV6-1	TRBJ2-3	CASSSAPGQEADTHYF	TGTGCCAGCAGTTCAGCTCCGGGACAGGAAGCAGATACGCACTATTTC
TRBD2	NA	16	TRBV6-1	TRBJ2-3	CASSQTGLASADMQYF	TGTGCCAGCAGCCAGACTGGACTAGCCAGCGCGGATATGCAGTATTTT
NA	NA	16	TRBV4-2	TRBJ1-5	CASSQDLGGGGQLQHF	TGTGCCAGCAGCCAAGATTTGGGCGGGGGCGGTCAACTCCAGCATTTT
TRBD2	NA	21	TRBV15	TRBJ2-3	CATSRDDGGASGTYPTDTQYF	TGTGCCACCAGCAGAGATGATGGGGGGGCTAGCGGGACTTATCCGACAGATACGCAGTATTTT
NA	NA	16	TRBV29-1	TRBJ2-1	CNVESPTRSYYNEQFF	TGCAACGTTGAATCTCCGACTAGGAGCTACTACAATGAGCAGTTCTTC
NA	NA	18	TRBV29-1	TRBJ1-2	CSVEPPAGKGEKGWGYSF	TGCAGTGTTGAGCCCCCCGCGGGAAAAGGGGAGAAAGGATGGGGCTACAGCTTC
TRBD1	NA	19	TRBV28	TRBJ2-6	CASSSRRGQGKLGGQRPTF	TGTGCCAGCAGTTCCCGGAGGGGACAGGGGAAACTTGGGGGCCAACGTCCTACTTTC
NA	NA	13	TRBV6-1	TRBJ2-7	CASTWDMEGEHYF	TGTGCCAGCACCTGGGACATGGAGGGCGAGCATTACTTC
NA	NA	12	TRBV5-6	TRBJ2-1	CASSLASNWQFF	TGTGCCAGCAGCTTGGCTAGCAATTGGCAGTTCTTC
NA	once	14	TRBV24-1	TRBJ2-3	CATCDSDGPEPQYF	TGTGCCACCTGTGATTCTGACGGGCCGGAGCCCCAGTATTTT
NA	NA	13	TRBV5-6	TRBJ1-6	CASRSQVDSPLHF	TGTGCCAGCAGATCGCAGGTGGATTCACCCCTCCACTTC
TRBD1	NA	20	TRBV5-1	TRBJ2-1	CASNLALIDRGVKSYNEQIF	TGCGCCAGCAACTTGGCCTTGATCGACAGGGGGGTCAAGTCCTACAATGAGCAGATCTTC
NA	NA	16	TRBV11-2	TRBJ2-2	CASSKFQGGNTGELFF	TGTGCCAGCAGTAAATTCCAAGGGGGGAACACCGGGGAGCTGTTTTTT
NA	NA	18	TRBV4-1	TRBJ2-2	CASSQVGSTGIFTGELFF	TGCGCCAGCAGCCAAGTGGGATCTACCGGGATATTTACCGGGGAACTGTTTTTT
TRBD1	NA	14	TRBV6-5	TRBJ1-5	CASSITGGGQTQHF	TGTGCCAGCAGTATTACAGGGGGTGGGCAGACCCAGCATTTT
TRBD2	NA	15	TRBV4-2	TRBJ2-7	CDSSARTSNAYEQYF	TGTGACAGCAGCGCCCGGACTAGCAACGCCTACGAGCAATACTTC
NA	once	17	TRBV4-1	TRBJ2-1	CASSISSLYGSYNGHFF	TGCGCCAGCAGCATCAGCTCATTGTACGGCTCCTACAATGGGCACTTCTTC
NA	NA	16	TRBV4-2	TRBJ2-1	CTSSQERLVGWNEQFF	TGTACCAGCAGCCAAGAAAGACTAGTGGGCTGGAATGAGCAGTTCTTC
NA	NA	20	TRBV11-3	TRBJ2-3	CANSSPPYSSFSASTDTQYF	TGTGCCAACAGCTCTCCCCCTTATTCTTCCTTTAGCGCCAGCACAGATACGCAGTATTTT
NA	NA	12	TRBV6-1	TRBJ1-2	CATNPLQGGYTF	TGTGCCACTAATCCCCTCCAGGGAGGCTACACCTTC
TRBD2	many	16	TRBV12-3/TRBV12-4	TRBJ2-3	CASSSGSGSFTDTQYF	TGTGCCAGCAGTTCAGGTAGCGGGAGTTTCACAGATACGCAGTATTTT
NA	few	13	TRBV11-3	TRBJ1-1	CASTSHLNTEAFF	TGTGCCAGCACCTCTCACTTGAACACTGAAGCTTTCTTT
NA	NA	15	TRBV28	TRBJ2-3	CASSWGGHSTDTQYF	TGTGCCAGCAGTTGGGGGGGACATAGCACAGATACGCAGTATTTT
NA	many	11	TRBV29-1	TRBJ2-5	CSVNSEETQYF	TGCAGCGTCAACAGTGAAGAGACCCAGTACTTC